Presented here are 26 T cell receptor beta chains from one specimen sequenced in a study of blood T cell repertoires in COVID-19. Measured with immunoSEQ multiplex PCR; TCRdb has only the in-frame clones, and not every one. The data hold roughly 74,000 clones, with just over 85% observed a single time. The sequenced material came from peripheral blood. Source of these receptors: a woman over 75 with active or convalescent COVID-19.

This chain joins TRBV6-5 and TRBJ2-3; tentatively, D is TRBD1 (6 bases). The length of the CDR3 is 13 residues. The germline V and J ends were trimmed by 5 bases and 5 bases, with 11 bases remaining between them. CDR1 MNHEY and CDR2 SVGAGI come from the germline V gene. CDR3 sequence (DNA): TGTGCCAGCAGTCGTACAGGGATAGATACGCAGTATTTT. This gives the protein CASSRTGIDTQYF.

V gene TRBV5-1 combines with J gene TRBJ1-4; TRBD1 aligns across 7 bases. V shed 5 bases, J shed 6 bases, and the junction held 10 bases outside the gene matches. There are 15 residues in the CDR3. Germline V gene sequence: CDR1 SGHRS, CDR2 YFSETQ. The CDR3 is CASSEGAITDEKLFF. The DNA for the CDR3 is TGCGCCAGCAGTGAGGGGGCCATCACCGATGAAAAACTGTTTTTT.

Points on this clone: Within the sample, other DNA sequences also encode this same CDR3. This sequence joins TRBV7-9 and TRBJ2-7, with a possible D match to TRBD2 (6 bases). V was cut by 5 bases and J by 1 base, with 9 bases left in between. CDR1 and CDR2 (germline): SEHNR, FQNEAQ (reference sequence). The CDR3 covers 13 residues. The CDR3 reads CASSRDSSYEQYF. The CDR3 DNA sequence: TGTGCCAGCAGCCGGGACTCTTCCTACGAGCAGTACTTC. Together with reference TRBV7-9 and TRBJ2-7, the CDR3 gives the full variable domain: DTGVSQNPRHKITKRGQNVTFRCDPISEHNRLYWYRQTLGQGPEFLTYFQNEAQLEKSRLLSDRFSAERPKGSFSTLEIQRTEQGDSAMYLCASSRDSSYEQYFGPGTRLTVT.

The chain has TRBV29-1 and TRBJ1-4, with 8 bases aligning to TRBD1. Germline V gene sequence: CDR1 SQVTM, CDR2 ANQGSEA. The CDR3 is 13 residues long. Germline trimming cut 7 bases from V and 7 bases from J; bases unmatched to any gene: 8. The CDR3 nucleotides are TGCAGCGCTGTGACAGGGGAAGGTGAAAAACTGTTTTTT. Amino acid sequence: CSAVTGEGEKLFF.

V is TRBV11-2 and J is TRBJ2-2; TRBD1 aligns across 7 bases. This CDR3 has 17 amino acids. The V segment lost 1 base and the J segment 4 bases; nucleotides outside the gene matches: 9. In germline, CDR1 is SGHAT, CDR2 FQNNGV. The CDR3 sequence is CASSLGTRQGGTGELFF. CDR3 DNA: TGTGCCAGCAGCTTAGGTACCCGACAGGGTGGCACCGGGGAGCTGTTTTTT.

The chain joins TRBV6-2 or TRBV6-3 to TRBJ2-2, with 9 positions matching TRBD2. Losses at the gene ends were 2 bases for V and 6 bases for J; bases not matched to a gene: 4. The CDR3 extends over 15 amino acids. The germline V gene encodes CDR1 MNHEY and CDR2 SVGEGT. The CDR3 sequence: CASSYGGGAAGELFF. The CDR3 region has the DNA TGTGCCAGCAGTTACGGCGGGGGGGCGGCCGGGGAGCTGTTTTTT.

The genes are TRBV18 and TRBJ1-1; D ambiguous. Deletions cut 3 bases from V and 7 bases from J, with 12 bases between. The CDR3 has 13 amino acids. The germline gives CDR1 KGHSH, CDR2 LQKENI. In DNA, the CDR3 is TGTGCCAGCTCACCGGACCGGGAAGTTGAAGCTTTCTTT. As protein: CASSPDREVEAFF.

The J gene is TRBJ1-6, the V gene TRBV6-5, with D perhaps TRBD1 (6 bases). Trimming took 2 bases from V and 7 from J, leaving 9 bases between them. Per the germline V gene, CDR1 is MNHEY and CDR2 is SVGAGI. CDR3 length: 14 residues. In nucleotides, the CDR3 is TGTGCCAGCAGTTACGGGGGGGCAAATTCACCCCTCCACTTT. Amino acid sequence: CASSYGGANSPLHF.

The gene calls are TRBV5-1 and TRBJ1-1; D perhaps matches TRBD1 (5 bases). The germline CDR1 and CDR2 sequences are SGHRS and YFSETQ. CDR3 length: 14 residues. V was clipped by 2 bases and J by 4 bases, with 12 bases between them. This chain's CDR3 is CASSFGGSPTEAFF. The DNA of the CDR3 is TGCGCCAGCAGCTTTGGGGGGTCGCCCACTGAAGCTTTCTTT. The full variable domain, completed using reference TRBV5-1 and TRBJ1-1, is KAGVTQTPRYLIKTRGQQVTLSCSPISGHRSVSWYQQTPGQGLQFLFEYFSETQRNKGNFPGRFSGRQFSNSRSEMNVSTLELGDSALYLCASSFGGSPTEAFFGQGTRLTVV.

The CDR3 loop reads CSALGANYGYTF. The CDR3 nucleotides read TGCAGCGCCCTAGGAGCTAACTATGGCTACACCTTC. This chain uses TRBV29-1 with TRBJ1-2, with D uncertain. CDR1 and CDR2 from the germline V gene are SQVTM and ANQGSEA. The CDR3 runs to 12 residues. Trimming removed 7 bases from V and 0 bases from J, with 9 bases in between. Based on the CDR3 plus reference TRBV29-1 and TRBJ1-2, the full variable domain is SAVISQKPSRDICQRGTSLTIQCQVDSQVTMMFWYRQQPGQSLTLIATANQGSEATYESGFVIDKFPISRPNLTFSTLTVSNMSPEDSSIYLCSALGANYGYTFGSGTRLTVV.

This chain links TRBV9 with TRBJ2-3, with D perhaps TRBD2 (6 bases). The CDR3 is made up of 16 amino acids. Deletions cut 0 bases from V and 2 bases from J, with 13 bases between. The V gene's germline CDR1 is SGDLS and CDR2 YYNGEE. In DNA, the CDR3 is TGTGCCAGCAGCGTAGTGTGGGGCGGGGTCACAGATACGCAGTATTTT. Translating gives CASSVVWGGVTDTQYF.

The rearrangement joins TRBV23-1 to TRBJ2-1, with D possibly matching TRBD1 (5 bases). TRBV23-1 is recorded as an ORF, its role being uncertain. The V end lost 0 bases, the J end lost 7 bases, and 10 bases lay between the germline ends. The CDR3 runs to 14 residues. CDR3 DNA sequence: TGCGCCAGCAGTCAATCGTCGGACACTAATGAGCAGTTCTTC. It translates to CASSQSSDTNEQFF.

The gene calls are TRBV5-6 and TRBJ2-7, with TRBD1 matching over 9 bases. The CDR3 is 15 amino acids. Germline V gives CDR1 SGHDT, CDR2 YYEEEE. V lost 0 bases to trimming and J lost 0 bases; unmatched junction nucleotides: 1. This chain's CDR3 is CASSLGQGDSYEQYF. CDR3 bases: TGTGCCAGCAGCTTGGGACAGGGGGACTCCTACGAGCAGTACTTC.

This chain links TRBV19 with TRBJ2-7; D is possibly TRBD2 (5 bases). Per the germline V gene, CDR1 is LNHDA and CDR2 is SQIVND (reference sequence). V was trimmed by 5 bases and J by 3 bases, leaving 14 bases between them. This CDR3 spans 14 amino acids. CDR3 sequence reads: CASSRGHTNYEQYF. The CDR3 nucleotides read TGTGCCAGTAGTCGGGGTCACACCAACTACGAGCAGTACTTC.

V and J are TRBV29-1 and TRBJ1-1; 7 nucleotides align to TRBD1. Trimming at V came to 6 bases and at J to 1 base, leaving 5 bases not matched to a gene. From germline, CDR1 is SQVTM and CDR2 ANQGSEA. CDR3 length: 13 residues. The CDR3 DNA reads as TGCAGCGTATCGGGACAGACGAACACTGAAGCTTTCTTT. Protein product: CSVSGQTNTEAFF.

This clone was seen once. This chain joins TRBV6-6 and TRBJ2-2; 8 bases map to TRBD2. The CDR3 runs 15 residues. V trimming: 4 bases; J trimming: 5 bases; junction bases outside the gene matches: 6. Per germline, CDR1 MNHNY and CDR2 SVGAGI (reference sequence). The CDR3: CASSFRGGGTGELFF. The DNA of the CDR3 is TGTGCCAGCAGTTTCCGGGGGGGTGGTACCGGGGAGCTGTTTTTT.

The chain uses TRBV5-1 and TRBJ1-5, with TRBD1 identical over 9 bases. V trimming: 0 bases; J trimming: 4 bases; junction bases outside the gene matches: 2. CDR3 length: 15 amino acids. The germline V gene has CDR1 SGHRS and CDR2 YFSETQ. Written as DNA, the CDR3 is TGCGCCAGCAGCTTGGGGGACAGGGTGAATCAGCCCCAGCATTTT. Translation: CASSLGDRVNQPQHF.

The genes are TRBV24-1 and TRBJ2-3; TRBD2 might be the D (6 bases). The CDR3 contains 15 residues. Germline V gene data show CDR1 as KGHDR and CDR2 as SFDVKD. V lost 4 bases, J lost 2 bases, and 12 bases lay in between. CDR3 sequence: CATSDYGGNTDTQYF. CDR3 DNA: TGTGCCACCAGTGACTACGGGGGTAACACAGATACGCAGTATTTT.

The chain carries TRBV3-1 (or the pseudogene TRBV3-2) and TRBJ2-1; 11 nucleotides align to TRBD2. The junction had 6 bases not matched to a gene; V was cut back by 4 bases and J by 7 bases. This CDR3 is 15 amino acids long. Germline loops: CDR1 LGHDT, CDR2 YNNKEL (reference sequence). For the CDR3, the DNA is TGTGCCAGCAGCCTACTAGCGGGAGTGGGAAATGAGCAGTTCTTC. This codes for CASSLLAGVGNEQFF.

The genes are TRBV12-5 and TRBJ1-2; 9 nucleotides agree with TRBD1. Germline V CDR1 and CDR2: LGHNT, FRNRAP. J lost 3 bases, V lost 5 bases, and 4 bases had no gene match. The CDR3 length is 14 residues. The chain's CDR3 is CASGRTGEDYGYTF. CDR3 bases: TGTGCTAGTGGTCGGACAGGGGAGGACTATGGCTACACCTTC.

This chain connects TRBV10-3 to TRBJ1-6; a weak D match, TRBD1 (5 bases). The V gene's germline CDR1 is ENHRY and CDR2 SYGVKD. This CDR3 is 17 amino acids long. V was pared by 6 bases and J by 0 bases, with 15 bases between. The CDR3 sequence is CAIRETVDSSYNSPLHF. The CDR3 DNA reads TGTGCCATCAGGGAGACAGTGGATAGCTCCTATAATTCACCCCTCCACTTT.

The chain carries TRBV11-2 and TRBJ2-3; 9 bases agree with TRBD2. Trimming cost V 8 bases and J 9 bases; bases outside gene matches: 15. CDR1 is SGHAT, CDR2 FQNNGV, per germline. This CDR3 spans 15 amino acids. CDR3 protein: CASEPAGGGAKTQYF. The CDR3 nucleotides read TGTGCCAGCGAGCCGGCGGGCGGGGGGGCGAAAACGCAGTATTTT.

The chain carries TRBV7-9 and TRBJ1-6; D might be TRBD1 (5 bases). This CDR3 comprises 14 residues. From germline, CDR1 is SEHNR and CDR2 FQNEAQ (reference sequence). Deletions cut 5 bases from V and 7 bases from J, with 12 bases between. CDR3 nucleotides: TGTGCCAGCAGCCGCGGACAATTAAATTCACCCCTCCACTTT. It codes for CASSRGQLNSPLHF.

This chain uses TRBV24-1 with TRBJ2-2; a weak D match, TRBD1 (6 bases). V lost 7 bases and J 6 bases, leaving 20 bases between the germline ends. There are 16 residues in the CDR3. Germline assignment: CDR1 KGHDR and CDR2 SFDVKD. CDR3 sequence reads: CATSPAETGLAGELFF. CDR3 DNA sequence: TGTGCCACCAGCCCCGCCGAGACAGGTTTGGCCGGGGAGCTGTTTTTT.

The chain combines TRBV19 with TRBJ2-2, with D tentatively TRBD2 (8 bases). V was pared by 7 bases and J by 2 bases, with 20 bases between. This CDR3 is 17 amino acids long. CDR1 LNHDA and CDR2 SQIVND come from the germline V gene (reference sequence). The CDR3, as DNA: TGTGCCAGTACCTCACCAGGGGGGACTAGTAACACCGGGGAGCTGTTTTTT. Residues: CASTSPGGTSNTGELFF.

CDR3 nucleotides: TGTGCCAGCAGCTTAGACAGGGGGTACACCGGGGAGCTGTTTTTT. Residues: CASSLDRGYTGELFF. The rearrangement uses TRBV7-2 and TRBJ2-2; 8 nucleotides agree with TRBD1. V lost 1 base to trimming and J lost 3 bases; unmatched junction nucleotides: 1. From germline, CDR1 is SGHTA and CDR2 FQGNSA. The CDR3 length is 15 residues. Full variable domain (remainder filled in from reference TRBV7-2 and TRBJ2-2): GAGVSQSPSNKVTEKGKDVELRCDPISGHTALYWYRQSLGQGLEFLIYFQGNSAPDKSGLPSDRFSAERTGGSVSTLTIQRTQQEDSAVYLCASSLDRGYTGELFFGEGSRLTVL.